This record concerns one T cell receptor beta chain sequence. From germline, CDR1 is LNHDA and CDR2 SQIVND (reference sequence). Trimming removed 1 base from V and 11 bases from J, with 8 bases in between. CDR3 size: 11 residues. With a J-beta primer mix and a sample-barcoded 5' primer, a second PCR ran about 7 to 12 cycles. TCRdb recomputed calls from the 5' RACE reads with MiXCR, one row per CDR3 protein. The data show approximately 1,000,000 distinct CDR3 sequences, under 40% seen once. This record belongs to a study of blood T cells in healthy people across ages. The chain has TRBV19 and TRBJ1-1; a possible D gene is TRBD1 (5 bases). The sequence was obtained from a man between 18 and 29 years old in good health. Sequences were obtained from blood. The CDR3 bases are TGTGCCAGTAGTATAGGCAGGGCTGCTTTCTTT. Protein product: CASSIGRAAFF. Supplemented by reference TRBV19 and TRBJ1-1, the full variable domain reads DGGITQSPKYLFRKEGQNVTLSCEQNLNHDAMYWYRQDPGQGLRLIYYSQIVNDFQKGDIAEGYSVSREKKESFPLTVTSAQKNPTAFYLCASSIGRAAFFGQGTRLTVV.